This TCR beta chain was documented in a study of control samples from healthy donors and cancer patients. Clones were sequenced by immunoSEQ multiplex PCR, and TCRdb holds only the in-frame ones, with some missing. The table shows about 97,000 clones, with about 89% occurring only once. The V end lost 3 bases, the J end lost 2 bases, and 1 base lay between the germline ends. The CDR3 totals 12 residues. Germline V gene lookup returns CDR1 SGHAT and CDR2 FQDESV (reference sequence). The source of this sequence is a man aged 25-45 years in good health. The sequencing input was blood. The chain couples TRBV11-1 to TRBJ2-2; D unresolved. CDR3 in DNA: TGTGCCAGCAGCTTCAACACCGGGGAGCTGTTTTTT. This gives the protein CASSFNTGELFF.